This T cell receptor beta chain was found in a study of tumor-infiltrating T cells and Merkel cell polyomavirus (TCRdb year 2017). In terms of the full investigation: In Merkel cell carcinoma patients, the study examined CD8+ T cells specific for the Merkel cell polyomavirus KLL epitope. Disease stage at presentation varied among the patients, and patient follow-up lasted a median of 2.7 years, ranging from about 1.1 to 6.0 years. Patients received varied, non-standardized therapies including chemotherapy, radiation and immunotherapies. TRB sequencing covered KLL-tetramer-sorted cells from blood or tumor-infiltrating lymphocytes in under 15 samples, plus 12 matched whole-tumor samples. Most whole-tumor samples were obtained as 25-micron curls cut from formalin-fixed, paraffin-embedded tissue blocks. Across the study, one tumor sample was a frozen nodal tumor digest and one was a flash-frozen core biopsy of a metastasis.

A note on this clone: Its recognized antigen is unknown. Base qualities are not recorded, but no much larger clone differs from it by a single base.

Robust positive staining for Merkel cell polyomavirus Large T antigen was observed by immunohistochemistry in the tumors of all patients. About eleven Merkel cell carcinoma patients were included, each with robust KLL-tetramer+ populations (above 0.04% of CD8+ T cells) in blood and/or cultured TIL. All patients were identified as Caucasian, and a median age of roughly 65 years (range 50 to 77 years) was recorded. Lymph node tumors were analyzed for patients with unknown primaries who presented with nodal disease, or when there was not enough primary tissue. Overall results and qualifications from the work: The study examined just one viral epitope, so T cells targeting other Merkel cell polyomavirus epitopes were not captured. KLL-specific TRB repertoires were diverse and mostly private, with just one public clonotype, shared by two patients, among 400 or so unique sequences. A higher fraction of KLL-specific T cells within tumors (about 1.8-20% versus about 0-0.14%) was associated with significantly better MCC-specific survival. More unique KLL-specific clonotypes in tumors (about 5-108 vs 0-3) was associated with a significant MCC-specific survival advantage (P = 0.0051). The small sample size of the study (n ≈ 13 patients) is a limitation.

Receptor amplification or capture employed the immunoSEQ multiplex PCR assay. Adaptive Biotechnologies (Seattle, WA) carried out the genomic DNA extraction, TRB sequencing and normalization. The paper's processing steps were these. To compute clonality, the Shannon entropy of productive TRB sequences was normalized by log2 of unique productive sequences and then subtracted from one. KLL-specific clonotypes in tumors were identified by matching TCRbeta CDR3 amino acid sequences with those from each patient's tetramer-sorted sample. In TCRdb, the immuneACCESS table is reduced to in-frame sequences with V and J assigned. These tables do not hold every clone; where another copy was compared, an unresolved V gene accounts for under half, and the others remain unexplained. That table is the source of V, J and clone size, and D and trimming were worked out from the DNA. A total of 26,000 or so clones appear in this sample, nearly 90% of them only once. The ten largest clones represent roughly 3% of the sample.

The germline V gene provides CDR1 SGHVS and CDR2 FQNEAQ. The CDR3 sequence holds 14 residues, the cysteine and phenylalanine included. The kept DNA is CDR3 alone, 42 bases in frame from the first base. V is reduced by 2 bases and J by 8 bases, leaving a spacing of 13 bases between them. Material for sequencing was lymph node tissue. The V gene is TRBV7-8 and the J gene is TRBJ2-1; the D gene is not confidently resolved. This sequence originates from a man aged 45-65 years with Merkel cell carcinoma. The bases are TGTGCCAGCAGCTTAATCTGGGTGGGCCATGAGCAGTTCTTC. This gives the protein CASSLIWVGHEQFF. Outside the CDR3, residues come from the reference TRBV7-8 and TRBJ2-1 proteins, so the full variable domain is: GAGVSQSPRYKVAKRGQDVALRCDPISGHVSLFWYQQALGQGPEFLTYFQNEAQLDKSGLPSDRFFAERPEGSVSTLKIQRTQQEDSAVYLCASSLIWVGHEQFFGPGTRLTVL.